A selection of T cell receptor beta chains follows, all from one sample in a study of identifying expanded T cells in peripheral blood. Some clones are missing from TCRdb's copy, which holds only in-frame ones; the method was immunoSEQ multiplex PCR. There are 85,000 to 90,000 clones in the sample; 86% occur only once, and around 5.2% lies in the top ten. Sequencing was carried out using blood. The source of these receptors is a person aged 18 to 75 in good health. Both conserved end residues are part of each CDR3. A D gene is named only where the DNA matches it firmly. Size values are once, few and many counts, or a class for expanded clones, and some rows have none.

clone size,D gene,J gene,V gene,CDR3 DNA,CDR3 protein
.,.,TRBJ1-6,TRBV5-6,TGTGCCAGCAGCTTGGTGTTGGTGGGAAGCTCCTATAATTCACCCCTCCACTTT,CASSLVLVGSSYNSPLHF
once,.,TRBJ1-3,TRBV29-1,TGCAGCGCTGTTTCAGGGGTTAGTGGAAACACCATATATTTT,CSAVSGVSGNTIYF
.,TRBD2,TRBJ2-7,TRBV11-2,TGTGCCAGCAGCTTAGCCCTACTAGCGGGGGCTTCCTACGAGCAGTACTTC,CASSLALLAGASYEQYF
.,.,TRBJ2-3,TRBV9,TGTGCCAGCAGCGTAGAGTACAATACGCAGTATTTT,CASSVEYNTQYF
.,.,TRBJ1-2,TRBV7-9,TGTGCCAGCAGCTTTTCTCAGGGTGGGGATTCTGGCTACACCTTC,CASSFSQGGDSGYTF
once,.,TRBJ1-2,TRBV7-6,TGTGCAGAGAGAGTACAGTGCTTTGCTAATGGCTACACCTTC,CAERVQCFANGYTF
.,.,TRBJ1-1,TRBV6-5,TGTGCCAGCAGTTACGGATCCGGGACCGTGAACACTGAAGCTTTCTTT,CASSYGSGTVNTEAFF
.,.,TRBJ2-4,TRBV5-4,TGTGCCAGCAGCTTCGACAAAAACATTCAGTACTTC,CASSFDKNIQYF
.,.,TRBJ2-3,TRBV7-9,TGTGCCAGCTTACCTACTAGCACAGATACGCAGTATTTT,CASLPTSTDTQYF
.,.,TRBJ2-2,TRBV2,TGTGCCAGCAGCCTACAGGGTTCAGAATTCACCGGGGAGCTGTTTTTT,CASSLQGSEFTGELFF
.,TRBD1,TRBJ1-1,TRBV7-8,TGTGCCAGCAGCCCCCGTGGGACAGGGGAGATTTGGAACACTGAAGCTTTCTTT,CASSPRGTGEIWNTEAFF
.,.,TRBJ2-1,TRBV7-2,TGTGCCAGCAGCCCCGGACAAATTCTGGGACCCCGCAATGAGCAGTTCTTC,CASSPGQILGPRNEQFF
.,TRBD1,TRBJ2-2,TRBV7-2,TGTGCCAGCAGCCGTTTAGGGACAGCGAGGGGTTCCACCGGGGAGCTGTTTTTT,CASSRLGTARGSTGELFF
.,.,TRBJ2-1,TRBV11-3,TGTGCCAGCAGCTTAGGACAACCCTACAATGAGCAGTTCTTC,CASSLGQPYNEQFF
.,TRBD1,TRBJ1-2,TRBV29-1,TGCAGCGTTGAGTTGGGACAGGGGTCTGGCTACACCTTC,CSVELGQGSGYTF
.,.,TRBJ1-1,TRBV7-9,TGTGCCAGCAGCTCCAGACTACTTAACCTGGGGAACACTGAAGCTTTCTTT,CASSSRLLNLGNTEAFF
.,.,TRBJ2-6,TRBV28,TGTGCCAGCAGTCTCCAGGGTTTAGCTGGGGCCAACGTCCTGACTTTC,CASSLQGLAGANVLTF
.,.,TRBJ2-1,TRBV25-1,TGTGCCAGCAGTGGGGGATGGACCGACGAGCAGTTCTTC,CASSGGWTDEQFF
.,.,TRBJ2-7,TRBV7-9,TGTGCCAGCAGCTTTCGGGACTCATCCTACGAGCAGTACTTC,CASSFRDSSYEQYF
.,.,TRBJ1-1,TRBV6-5,TGTGCCAGCAGTTACTATTCGGGACCGAACACTGAAGCTTTCTTT,CASSYYSGPNTEAFF
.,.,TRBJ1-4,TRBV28,TGTGCCAGCAGGGGGTTGCGGACTCCTACAACTAATGAAAAACTGTTTTTT,CASRGLRTPTTNEKLFF
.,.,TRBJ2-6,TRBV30,TGTGCCTGGAAACCCCCCGGAGTTCCCCTCTCTGGGGCCAACGTCCTGACTTTC,CAWKPPGVPLSGANVLTF
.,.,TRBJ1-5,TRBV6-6,TGTGCCAGCAGTGCCGCGGGGAGCAATCAGCCCCAGCATTTT,CASSAAGSNQPQHF
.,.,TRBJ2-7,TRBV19,TGTGCCAGTAGTATTTTAGGGTCGAGCTACGAGCAGTACTTC,CASSILGSSYEQYF
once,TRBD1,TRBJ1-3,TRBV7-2,TGTGCCAGCAGCAGAACCACTACCAGGACAGGGTTGGGAAACACCATATATTTT,CASSRTTTRTGLGNTIYF
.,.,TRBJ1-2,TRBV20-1,TGCAGTGCCGGCAGTAACTATGGCTACACCTTC,CSAGSNYGYTF
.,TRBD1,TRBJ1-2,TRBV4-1,TGCGCCAGCAGCCAAGGCCGGGACAGGGTATCCTATGGCTACACCTTC,CASSQGRDRVSYGYTF
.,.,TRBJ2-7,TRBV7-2,TGTGCCAGCAGCCGAGGGGGGGTATGGATGGGCGAGCAGTACTTC,CASSRGGVWMGEQYF
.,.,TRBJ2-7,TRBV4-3,TGCGCCAGCAGCCAAGAGACGAGGGAGTACTACGAGCAGTACTTC,CASSQETREYYEQYF
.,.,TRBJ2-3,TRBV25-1,TGTGCCAGCAGCGAGAACCGGGACCCTGGCCTGTATTTT,CASSENRDPGLYF
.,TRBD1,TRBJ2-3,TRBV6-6,TGTGCCAGCAGTAAGGACAGGGCCACTACAGATACGCAGTATTTT,CASSKDRATTDTQYF
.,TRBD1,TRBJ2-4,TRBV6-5,TGTGCCAGCAGGCAACAGGGGGCGTCAAGAAACATTCAGTACTTC,CASRQQGASRNIQYF
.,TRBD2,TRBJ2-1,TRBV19,TGTGCCAGTAGTACCTCTAGCGGGGGATACAATGAGCAGTTCTTC,CASSTSSGGYNEQFF
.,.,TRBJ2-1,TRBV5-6,TGTGCCAGCAGCGGGGGGAACGGTGAGCAGTTCTTC,CASSGGNGEQFF
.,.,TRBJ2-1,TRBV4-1,TGCGCCAGCAGCCAAGAGGTGGCAGCGGGCTACAATGAGCAGTTCTTC,CASSQEVAAGYNEQFF
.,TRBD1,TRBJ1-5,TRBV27,TGTGCCAGCAGTGAGACAGGGAGGCGCAATCAGCCCCAGCATTTT,CASSETGRRNQPQHF
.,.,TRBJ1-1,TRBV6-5,TGTGCCACCCAAGGGGGTAGGACGAACACTGAAGCTTTCTTT,CATQGGRTNTEAFF
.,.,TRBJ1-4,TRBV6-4,TGTGCCAGCAGTGACCAGAATGGAAAACTGTTTTTT,CASSDQNGKLFF
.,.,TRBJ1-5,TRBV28,TGTGCCAGCAGCCTGGCGGGACACCAAAGCGGGTTCGGGAGCAATCAGCCCCAGCATTTT,CASSLAGHQSGFGSNQPQHF
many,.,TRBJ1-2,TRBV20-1,TGCAGTGCTGGGCTTCTGGATGGCTACACCTTC,CSAGLLDGYTF
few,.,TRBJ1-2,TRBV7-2,TGTGCCAGCAGCCCCTCAGGACGCTATGGCTACACCTTC,CASSPSGRYGYTF
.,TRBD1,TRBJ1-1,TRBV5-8,TGTGCCAGCAGCTTGGTCATTCGCAGGGACAGTCTCACTGAAGCTTTCTTT,CASSLVIRRDSLTEAFF
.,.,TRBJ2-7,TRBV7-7,TGTGCCAGCAGCTATCGCCCAGGGGAGGAGCAGTACTTC,CASSYRPGEEQYF
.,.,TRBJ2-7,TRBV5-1,TGCGCCAGCAGCCCGGGACATATGTACGAGCAGTACTTC,CASSPGHMYEQYF
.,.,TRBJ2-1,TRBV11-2,TGTGCCAGCAGCTTAGGTACGGGGATAAGGTCCTACAATGAGCAGTTCTTC,CASSLGTGIRSYNEQFF
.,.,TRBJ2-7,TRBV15,TGTGCCACCAGCAGAGACAGGGATAGAGGTCGCGGGCAGTACTTC,CATSRDRDRGRGQYF
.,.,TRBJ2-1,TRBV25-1,TGTGCCAGCAGTGAATTTGTTGAGCAGTTCTTC,CASSEFVEQFF
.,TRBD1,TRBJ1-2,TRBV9,TGTGCCAGCAGCGGACCGTCAGCGACAGGGGATAACTATGGCTACACCTTC,CASSGPSATGDNYGYTF
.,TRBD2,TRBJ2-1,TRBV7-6,TGTGCCAGCAGCTCTCTCTCGGGACTAGCGGGGGGGCGGTCCTACAATGAGCAGTTCTTC,CASSSLSGLAGGRSYNEQFF
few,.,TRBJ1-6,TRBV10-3,TGTGCCATCGGTATCGGGCAGGAGAATTCACCCCTCCACTTT,CAIGIGQENSPLHF
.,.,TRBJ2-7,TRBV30,TGTGCCTGGAGTGTAGGAGGGGGAAGCTACGAGCAGTACTTC,CAWSVGGGSYEQYF
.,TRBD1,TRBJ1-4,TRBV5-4,TGTGCCAGCAGCGTCCAGGGGGCTGTTGAAAAACTGTTTTTT,CASSVQGAVEKLFF